What follows are 6 T cell receptor delta chains derived from one specimen sequenced in a study of γδ T cells in repeated Plasmodium falciparum infection. TCRdb reapplied CATT to the multiplex PCR reads. This table has around 52,000 delta-chain clones, around 1.8% appearing once. Gammadelta T cells were flow-sorted from PBMC into Vgamma9/Vdelta2+ and Vdelta2-negative populations for bulk analysis. The sequenced sample was gamma-delta T cells from blood. The receptors shown here come from a pool of human donors (malaria-infected and uninfected, not separated).

This clone was counted at least ten times. Translating this DNA gives a protein that differs at residue 13 from the TCRdb one, which belongs to a much larger clone; a read error is likely, and the protein shown is this translation. CDR3 protein: CACDTKYYQPMYADKLIF. The CDR3 DNA sequence: TGTGCCTGTGACACGAAGTACTACCAGCCGATGTACGCCGATAAACTCATCTTT. The rearrangement uses TRDV2 and TRDJ1; D uncertain. V lost 1 base and J 3 bases, leaving 23 bases between the germline ends. The CDR3 consists of 18 residues. Germline V lookup: CDR1 GEAIGNYY, CDR2 EKD.

This clone showed up just a few times. A far larger clone is one nucleotide away, so this likely arose from a read error. This sample also contains other DNA sequences that code for the same CDR3. The rearrangement links TRDV1 to TRDJ1; D may be TRDD3 (8 bases). The J gene is not listed in TCRdb, so it was assigned here from a DNA match to germline. Per the germline V gene, CDR1 is TSWWSYY and CDR2 is QGS. The CDR3 extends over 21 amino acids. The CDR3 DNA reads as TGTGCCCTTGGGCTCCCGTTCCTACCGGCAGGTCTGGGGGACCGCAATCGGGGACTCATCTTT. This gives the protein CALGLPFLPAGLGDRNRGLIF.

The table lists this clone with many counts. TCRdb's entry gives the protein of a much larger clone, which mismatches this DNA's translation at residue 14, likely from a read error; the protein reported here is translated from the DNA. The chain recombines TRDV1 with TRDJ1; TRDD3 matches at 8 bases. The CDR3 loop spans 17 amino acids. Germline V gene data show CDR1 as TSWWSYY and CDR2 as QGS. The CDR3 nucleotides are TGTGCTCTTGGGTTCTACTGGGGGTCACCGTACACCGATGAACTCATCTTT. Amino acids: CALGFYWGSPYTDELIF.

This clone was counted between two and nine times. The TCRdb protein, from a much larger clone, departs from this DNA's translation at residues 4 and 21, likely by read error; the protein shown derives from the DNA. This chain uses TRDV3 with TRDJ1; TRDD3 agrees at 10 bases. The V gene end was trimmed by 2 bases and the J gene end by 3 bases; junction bases not matched to a gene: 42. The CDR3 loop spans 26 amino acids. Germline CDR1 reads TVYSNPD; CDR2 reads GDNSRS (reference sequence). CDR3 DNA sequence: TGTGCCTTTGGGCGGAACCTTCCATTTCATATCGTAGTTGGGGGATACTTGGGGATTTACGCCGATAAACTCATCTTT. Protein: CAFGRNLPFHIVVGGYLGIYADKLIF.

This clone was seen a handful of times. TCRdb shows a much larger clone's protein in place of this DNA's translation, and the two differ at residue 18, likely through a read error; the protein shown is translated from the DNA. Other DNA sequences of this sample code for an identical CDR3. The CDR3 DNA reads TGTGCTCTTGGGGAACTTCCTCATGAACTTACCAACCGGGGGATACAGAAGTTTACAGCACAACTCTTCTTT. Its protein is CALGELPHELTNRGIQKFTAQLFF. The rearrangement joins TRDV1 to TRDJ2, with 9 bases lining up with TRDD3. Losses at the gene ends were 0 bases for V and 5 bases for J; bases not matched to a gene: 28. Germline CDR1 and CDR2: TSWWSYY and QGS. This CDR3 contains 24 residues.

There are many counts of this clone. This is likely an artifact of a read error, given a far larger clone one base away. In the same sample, other DNA sequences code for this CDR3. V gene TRDV1 combines with J gene TRDJ1; weak D call: TRDD2 (6 bases). The CDR3 totals 13 residues. Germline V gives CDR1 TSWWSYY, CDR2 QGS. For the CDR3, the DNA is TGTGCTCTGCGGCCTTCCCTGACCGATAAACTCATCTTC. The encoded protein is CALRPSLTDKLIF.